These 24 T cell receptor beta chains originate from one sample sequenced in a study of regulatory T cells in long-lasting Graves disease. Arm-PCR of CDR3 regions and iRepertoire HTBI primers were used to build TCR beta libraries. In TCRdb, the multiplex PCR reads were re-called with MiXCR into one record per CDR3 protein. This table holds about 620,000 distinct CDR3 sequences, 16% found once. Time point given: newly diagnosed GD, antithyroid drugs for less than 3 months. PBMC RNA was the source of the TCR library. The same sample was also used in a study of T cells in Graves' hyperthyroidism and ophthalmopathy.

The source material was peripheral blood mononuclear cells (PBMCs), sampled at new diagnosis, from a patient treated with antithyroid drugs. These receptors were obtained from a young woman with Graves disease.

This clonotype was counted ten times or more. V gene TRBV6-1 combines with J gene TRBJ2-2; 10 bases are shared with TRBD2. The trim removed 5 bases at V and 0 bases at J, leaving 3 bases unmatched. CDR1 is MNHNS and CDR2 is SASEGT in the germline V gene. This CDR3 is built from 16 residues. The CDR3 DNA reads TGTGCCAGCAGTCCCAGCGGGAGGGCGAACACCGGGGAGCTGTTTTTT. Encoded protein: CASSPSGRANTGELFF.

The rearrangement joins TRBV19 to TRBJ2-2; D could derive from TRBD1 or TRBD2 (6 bases each). With 8 bases removed from V and 6 bases from J, the gap between germline ends came to 16 bases. The CDR3 spans 14 residues. The germline V gene encodes CDR1 LNHDA and CDR2 SQIVND (reference sequence). CDR3 amino acids: CASRTDRGAGELFF. CDR3 DNA sequence: TGTGCCAGTCGAACAGATAGGGGGGCCGGGGAGCTGTTTTTT. Full variable domain (outside the CDR3, taken from reference TRBV19 and TRBJ2-2): DGGITQSPKYLFRKEGQNVTLSCEQNLNHDAMYWYRQDPGQGLRLIYYSQIVNDFQKGDIAEGYSVSREKKESFPLTVTSAQKNPTAFYLCASRTDRGAGELFFGEGSRLTVL.

This clonotype came up many times. The CDR3: CASSLTVREQFF. CDR3 nucleotide sequence: TGTGCCAGCAGCTTGACGGTCCGTGAGCAGTTCTTC. The chain uses TRBV5-5 and TRBJ2-1; D remains unclear. Trimming stripped 1 base from V and 9 bases from J, with 8 bases between. Germline V gene lookup returns CDR1 SGHKS and CDR2 YYEKEE (reference sequence). The length of the CDR3 is 12 residues. Drawing the rest from reference TRBV5-5 and TRBJ2-1, the complete variable domain is DAGVTQSPTHLIKTRGQQVTLRCSPISGHKSVSWYQQVLGQGPQFIFQYYEKEERGRGNFPDRFSARQFPNYSSELNVNALLLGDSALYLCASSLTVREQFFGPGTRLTVL.

The V gene is TRBV30, the J gene TRBJ2-3; D may be TRBD2 (5 bases). Per germline, CDR1 GTSNPN and CDR2 SVGIG (reference sequence). This CDR3 contains 17 residues. V was pared by 0 bases and J by 4 bases, with 20 bases between. DNA of the CDR3: TGTGCCTGGAGTGTAGTACGCCTGAGGGTGTTCGCAGATACGCAGTATTTT. Translating it yields CAWSVVRLRVFADTQYF.

As to this clonotype: This may be a read error, as it is one base from a much larger clone. The J gene is TRBJ1-1, the V gene TRBV9; tentative D call: TRBD1 (5 bases). This CDR3 contains 15 residues. CDR1 and CDR2 from the germline V gene are SGDLS and YYNGEE. The V gene lost 2 bases and the J gene lost 3 bases, with 14 bases spanning the gap. This CDR3 reads CASSVGDHLDTEAFF. The CDR3 DNA follows: TGTGCCAGCAGCGTGGGGGACCATCTGGACACTGAAGCTTTCTTT.

This clonotype was picked up a small number of times. V usage is TRBV20-1 and J usage is TRBJ2-6; TRBD2 might be the D (7 bases). The germline V and J ends were trimmed by 6 bases and 0 bases, with 12 bases remaining between them. The germline gives CDR1 DFQATT, CDR2 SNEGSKA (reference sequence). The CDR3 is 15 amino acids. CDR3: CSAGGGLSGANVLTF. The CDR3 region has the DNA TGCAGTGCAGGGGGGGGGCTCTCTGGGGCCAACGTCCTGACTTTC.

This clonotype has only a few counts. The chain joins TRBV27 to TRBJ2-5, with TRBD1 matching over 10 bases. CDR1 is MNHEY and CDR2 is SMNVEV in the germline V gene (reference sequence). The CDR3 totals 15 residues. Trimming at V came to 5 bases and at J to 5 bases, leaving 8 bases not matched to a gene. The CDR3 nucleotides read TGTGCCAGCAGTCCGGACAGGGGGAATGAGGAGACCCAGTACTTC. It codes for CASSPDRGNEETQYF.

The V call is TRBV20-1, the J call TRBJ2-4, with D unclear. This CDR3 spans 13 amino acids. The germline gives CDR1 DFQATT, CDR2 SNEGSKA (reference sequence). Between the trimmed V and J ends, which lost 6 bases and 0 bases, there was a span of 9 bases. The CDR3 spells CSAPGLAKNIQYF. For the CDR3, the DNA is TGCAGTGCCCCGGGCTTAGCCAAAAACATTCAGTACTTC.

This chain joins TRBV28 and TRBJ1-4; D possibly corresponds to TRBD1 (6 bases). Per germline, CDR1 MDHEN and CDR2 SYDVKM. Trimming stripped 2 bases from V and 10 bases from J, with 17 bases between. CDR3 length: 15 residues. CDR3 residues: CASSLAVVTGRKLFF. As DNA, the CDR3 is TGTGCCAGCAGTTTAGCGGTCGTAACAGGGAGAAAACTGTTTTTT.

This clonotype was seen a handful of times. As DNA, the CDR3 is TGTGCCAGCAGAAAAGTAATTCCCGGGGCTGGCTATGGCTACACCTTC. Amino acids: CASRKVIPGAGYGYTF. The gene calls are TRBV28 and TRBJ1-2; TRBD1 is a possible D gene (5 bases). This CDR3 has 16 amino acids. The V and J ends lost 6 bases and 4 bases respectively, with 21 bases between them. Germline V gene sequence: CDR1 MDHEN, CDR2 SYDVKM.

This chain connects TRBV5-6 to TRBJ2-1; no definite D call. The CDR3 sequence is 11 residues long. V lost 0 bases and J lost 8, with 3 bases in between. The germline V gene has CDR1 SGHDT and CDR2 YYEEEE. This chain's CDR3 is CASSLGHEQFF. CDR3 bases: TGTGCCAGCAGCTTGGGGCATGAGCAGTTCTTC. Using reference TRBV5-6 and TRBJ2-1 for the parts outside the CDR3, the full variable domain is DAGVTQSPTHLIKTRGQQVTLRCSPKSGHDTVSWYQQALGQGPQFIFQYYEEEERQRGNFPDRFSGHQFPNYSSELNVNALLLGDSALYLCASSLGHEQFFGPGTRLTVL.

The V and J genes are TRBV3-1 and TRBJ1-1; D is unclear. The CDR3 has 15 amino acids. The V gene's germline CDR1 is LGHDT and CDR2 YNNKEL (reference sequence). V lost 4 bases to trimming and J lost 6 bases, with 18 bases between them. CDR3 in DNA: TGTGCCAGCAGCCGAGAATGGCAGTTCGGTTCTGAAGCTTTCTTT. Protein: CASSREWQFGSEAFF.

Comment on this clonotype: The conserved phenylalanine or tryptophan normally closing the CDR3 is absent here, so this likely arose from a read error. The CDR3: CASSEGPPSPLHL. CDR3 coding DNA: TGTGCCAGCAGTGAGGGGCCCCCTTCACCCCTCCACCTT. The chain links TRBV2 to TRBJ1-6; tentative D call: TRBD1 (5 bases). Trimming shortened V by 3 bases and J by 9 bases, and 9 bases separated the two germline ends. CDR1 is SNHLY and CDR2 is FYNNEI in the germline V gene. This CDR3 spans 13 amino acids.

There are a few counts of this clonotype. The rearrangement uses TRBV7-8 and TRBJ2-7; 7 nucleotides agree with TRBD1. Unmatched junction bases numbered 6, after V lost 5 bases and J lost 2 bases. The length of the CDR3 is 14 residues. Germline V gene data show CDR1 as SGHVS and CDR2 as FQNEAQ. The CDR3 DNA follows: TGTGCCAGCAGCCAACCCAGGGGGACCTACGAGCAGTACTTC. It translates to CASSQPRGTYEQYF.

The genes are TRBV4-1 and TRBJ1-5; D remains ambiguous. Germline CDR1 MGHRA, CDR2 YSYEKL. V gave up 1 base and J gave up 5 bases, with 9 bases separating them. The CDR3 runs to 14 residues. The CDR3 loop reads CASSQVRTDQPQHF. CDR3 DNA sequence: TGCGCCAGCAGCCAAGTTCGAACTGATCAGCCCCAGCATTTT.

This clonotype turned up a few times. One end of the junction varies from germline; a read error may be responsible. CDR3 in amino acids: CASSPGASYNGQFF. Written as DNA, the CDR3 is TGTGCCAGCAGCCCGGGGGCCTCCTACAATGGGCAGTTCTTC. The chain is built from TRBV7-3 and TRBJ2-1; D possibly matches TRBD1 or TRBD2 (6 bases each). This CDR3 contains 14 residues. Germline CDR1 reads SGHTA; CDR2 reads FQGTGA. Using reference TRBV7-3 and TRBJ2-1 for the parts outside the CDR3, the full variable domain is GAGVSQTPSNKVTEKGKYVELRCDPISGHTALYWYRQSLGQGPEFLIYFQGTGAADDSGLPNDRFFAVRPEGSVSTLKIQRTERGDSAVYLCASSPGASYNGQFFGPGTRLTVL.

The genes are TRBV18 and TRBJ1-4; 9 bases agree with TRBD1. CDR3 length: 15 residues. V shed 3 bases and J 7 bases; nucleotides not matched to a gene: 6. Per the germline V gene, CDR1 is KGHSH and CDR2 is LQKENI. In DNA, the CDR3 is TGTGCCAGCTCACCGCGGACAGGGGTTGGTGAAAAACTGTTTTTT. Its translation is CASSPRTGVGEKLFF.

This clonotype was counted at least ten times. V gene TRBV12-3 or TRBV12-4 combines with J gene TRBJ1-5; 11 nucleotides match TRBD1. The junction had 18 bases not matched to a gene; V was cut back by 7 bases and J by 7 bases. The CDR3 has 18 residues. CDR3 sequence (DNA): TGTGCCAGCAAACCCCGGGACAGGGGGTATCAGGACCAGCAGCCCCAGCATTTT. Encoded protein: CASKPRDRGYQDQQPQHF.

This clonotype was seen at least ten times. This chain joins TRBV12-3 or TRBV12-4 and TRBJ2-3; D is undetermined. The CDR3 has 11 amino acids. V was trimmed by 7 bases and J by 4 bases, leaving 6 bases between them. For the CDR3, the DNA is TGTGCCAGCATGGGTTCAGATACGCAGTATTTT. Its protein product is CASMGSDTQYF.

Ten or more counts support this clonotype. The chain employs TRBV2 and TRBJ2-1; a weak D match, TRBD1 (6 bases). CDR3 length: 15 residues. CDR1 SNHLY and CDR2 FYNNEI come from the germline V gene. The V end lost 5 bases, the J end lost 4 bases, and 15 bases lay between the germline ends. The CDR3 reads CASSTGTLLYNEQFF. The CDR3 nucleotides read TGTGCCAGCAGTACCGGGACACTCCTTTACAATGAGCAGTTCTTC.

The rearrangement joins TRBV9 to TRBJ1-3, with no clear D. The CDR3 loop spans 14 amino acids. Germline CDR1 SGDLS, CDR2 YYNGEE. The V end lost 2 bases, the J end lost 0 bases, and 6 bases lay between the germline ends. The CDR3 DNA follows: TGTGCCAGCAGCGTTCTTCCCTCTGGAAACACCATATATTTT. It yields the protein CASSVLPSGNTIYF.

This clonotype has a count of ten or more. J is TRBJ1-2 and V is TRBV7-9; D is undetermined. Germline V gene sequence: CDR1 SEHNR, CDR2 FQNEAQ (reference sequence). V was clipped by 1 base and J by 4 bases, with 16 bases between them. CDR3 length: 16 amino acids. The CDR3 loop reads CASSLERSLTFYGYTF. In DNA, the CDR3 is TGTGCCAGCAGCTTAGAGAGGAGCCTAACCTTCTATGGCTACACCTTC. The full variable domain, with the rest looked up from reference TRBV7-9 and TRBJ1-2, is DTGVSQNPRHKITKRGQNVTFRCDPISEHNRLYWYRQTLGQGPEFLTYFQNEAQLEKSRLLSDRFSAERPKGSFSTLEIQRTEQGDSAMYLCASSLERSLTFYGYTFGSGTRLTVV.

This clonotype has just a few counts. The chain recombines TRBV5-1 with TRBJ2-1, with TRBD2 matching 9 bases. V trimming: 4 bases; J trimming: 6 bases; junction bases outside the gene matches: 14. From germline, CDR1 is SGHRS and CDR2 YFSETQ. The CDR3 spans 17 residues. In DNA, the CDR3 is TGCGCCAGCAGCCTCTCGGGCTCTAGCGGGACGGGCAATGAGCAGTTCTTC. Translating it yields CASSLSGSSGTGNEQFF.

This clonotype was found a few times. The chain is built from TRBV2 and TRBJ2-7; D uncertain. V was cut by 7 bases and J by 5 bases, with 12 bases left in between. Germline V lookup: CDR1 SNHLY, CDR2 FYNNEI. CDR3 size: 12 residues. The CDR3 DNA sequence: TGTGCCAGCACTCCGGGTTCTCACGAGCAGTACTTC. Protein product: CASTPGSHEQYF.